The T cell receptor (beta chain) under discussion was sequenced for a study of esophageal squamous cell carcinoma under preoperative chemotherapy. Background on the study: Both tumor-infiltrating lymphocytes and peripheral blood T cells were profiled. Study-level results: Peripheral T cells migrating into the tumor appeared to partly supply post-treatment tumor-infiltrating lymphocytes. Peripheral T cells showed a significant TCR diversity increase after chemotherapy, unlike tumor-infiltrating lymphocytes.

This CDR3 is 16 amino acids long. Germline assignment: CDR1 SGHTA and CDR2 FQGNSA. To note about this clonotype: Its target is unknown. One end of the junction fails to match germline, which may point to a read error.

The time point was: after preoperative PTX-NDP chemotherapy. Before surgery, patients were given preoperative paclitaxel-nedaplatin chemotherapy. TCRdb redid the calling of the PCR reads with MiXCR, one entry per CDR3 protein. The sample records roughly 30,000 distinct CDR3 sequences, around half being singletons. The specimen was obtained from a patient given preoperative chemotherapy. The clonotype was recovered from a human donor with esophageal squamous cell carcinoma. The donor label of this sample is uncertain. This chain connects TRBV7-2 to TRBJ2-3; 8 positions agree with TRBD2. In nucleotides, the CDR3 is TGTGCCAGCAGCGGACTCGGGGGGGTTGTCACAGATACCCAGTACTTT. Protein sequence: CASSGLGGVVTDTQYF.